The T cell receptor (beta chain) described here comes from a study of graft-versus-host responses after intestinal transplantation. Study summary: Following induction with anti-thymocyte globulin, all recipients were given tacrolimus and steroids for two to three years.

TCRdb keeps only in-frame clones here, not all; method: immunoSEQ multiplex PCR. Here the sample spans 96,000 or so clones, approximately 90% being singletons. CDR1 SGHTA and CDR2 FQGNSA come from the germline V gene. The CDR3 contains 14 residues. The ends were cut back, 5 bases at V and 2 bases at J, with 13 bases in the middle. To note about this clone: What it binds is unknown.

Overall study results and limits: In patients with graft-donor T cell macrochimerism, allograft graft-versus-host to host-versus-graft clonal ratios were high.

The source was unstimulated CD4+ T cells sorted from spleen or lymph node cells, collected before intestinal transplant. This clonotype was obtained from a human donor who received an intestinal transplant. This chain uses TRBV7-2 with TRBJ2-7; D ambiguous. CDR3 DNA sequence: TGTGCCAGCAGCCCCCGGCGGCCAGCCTACGAGCAGTACTTC. Protein sequence: CASSPRRPAYEQYF. Combining the CDR3 with reference TRBV7-2 and TRBJ2-7 gives the whole variable domain GAGVSQSPSNKVTEKGKDVELRCDPISGHTALYWYRQSLGQGLEFLIYFQGNSAPDKSGLPSDRFSAERTGGSVSTLTIQRTQQEDSAVYLCASSPRRPAYEQYFGPGTRLTVT.